This TCR beta chain stems from a study of T cell responses to AZD1222 COVID-19 vaccine. General study findings and limits: Nearly half of spike-specific TCRs reportedly target variant regions that are unmutated in the B.1.351 and B.1.1.7 variants. Spike-specific TCR breadth rose after two AZD1222 doses, and depth rose as well. Seropositivity was recorded at baseline in only a handful of AZD1222 recipients. Across spike, vaccine-associated CD4 TCRs were found, dominant at 160-218 and 743-854.

In germline, CDR1 is GTSNPN, CDR2 SVGIG (reference sequence). The CDR3 runs 12 residues. Between the trimmed V and J ends, which lost 0 bases and 12 bases, there was a span of 12 bases. In the case of this clone: Its antigen is unidentified.

The method was immunoSEQ multiplex PCR; TCRdb's version includes in-frame clones alone and lacks a portion of them. The sample comprises 120,000 or so clones, around 87% of which are singletons, and 10% rests with the top ten. The chain has TRBV30 and TRBJ2-1; D might be TRBD1 (6 bases). Sequencing used peripheral blood, obtained on day 0 of AZD1222 vaccination. The source is an adult in good health. The CDR3 spells CAWSVPGERQFF. The CDR3 DNA reads TGTGCCTGGAGTGTACCAGGGGAAAGGCAGTTCTTC.